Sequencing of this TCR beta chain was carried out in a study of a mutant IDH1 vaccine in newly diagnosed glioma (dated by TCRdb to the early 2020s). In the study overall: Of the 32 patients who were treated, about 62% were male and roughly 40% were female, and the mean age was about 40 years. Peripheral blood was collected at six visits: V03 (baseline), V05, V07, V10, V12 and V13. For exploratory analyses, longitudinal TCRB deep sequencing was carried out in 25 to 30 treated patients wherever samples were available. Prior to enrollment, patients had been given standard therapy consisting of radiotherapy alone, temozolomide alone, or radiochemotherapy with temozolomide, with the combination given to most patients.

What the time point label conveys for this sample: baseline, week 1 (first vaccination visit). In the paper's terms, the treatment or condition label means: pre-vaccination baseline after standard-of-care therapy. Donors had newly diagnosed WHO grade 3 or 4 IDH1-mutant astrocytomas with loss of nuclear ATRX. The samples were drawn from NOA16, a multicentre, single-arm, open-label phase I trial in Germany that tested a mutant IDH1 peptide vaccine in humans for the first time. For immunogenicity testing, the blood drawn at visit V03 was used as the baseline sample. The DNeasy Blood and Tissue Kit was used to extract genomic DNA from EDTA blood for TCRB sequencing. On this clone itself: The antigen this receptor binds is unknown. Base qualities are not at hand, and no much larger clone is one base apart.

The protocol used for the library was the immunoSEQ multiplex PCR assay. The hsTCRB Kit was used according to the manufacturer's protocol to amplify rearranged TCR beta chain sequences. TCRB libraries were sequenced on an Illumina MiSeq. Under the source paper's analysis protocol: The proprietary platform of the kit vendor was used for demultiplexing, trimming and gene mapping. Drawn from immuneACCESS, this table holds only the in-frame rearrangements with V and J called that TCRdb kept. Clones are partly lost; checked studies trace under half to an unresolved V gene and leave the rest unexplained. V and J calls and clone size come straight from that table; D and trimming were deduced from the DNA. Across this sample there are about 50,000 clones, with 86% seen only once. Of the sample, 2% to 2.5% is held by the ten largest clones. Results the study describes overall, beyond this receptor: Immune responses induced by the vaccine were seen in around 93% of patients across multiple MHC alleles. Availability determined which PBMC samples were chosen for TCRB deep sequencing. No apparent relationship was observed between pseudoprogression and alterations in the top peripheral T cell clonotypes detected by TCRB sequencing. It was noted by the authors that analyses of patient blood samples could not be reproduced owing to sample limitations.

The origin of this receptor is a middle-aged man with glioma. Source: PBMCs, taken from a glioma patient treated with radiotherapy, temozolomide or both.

The DNA sequence is as follows: TGTGCCAGCAGCCCCCTGGGGGACAGGATTTACGAGCAGTACTTC. This codes for CASSPLGDRIYEQYF. The chain is made from TRBV5-4 and TRBJ2-7; 8 middle bases align to TRBD1. The CDR3 numbers 15 residues from cysteine through phenylalanine. Only CDR3 DNA is held: 45 bases, read in frame from base 1. Looking up the germline V gene (reference sequence) yields CDR1 SGHNT and CDR2 YYREEE. Ends trimmed: V by 4 bases, J by 4 bases; bases unmatched to a gene: 10.